Presented here are 9 T cell receptor beta chains from one specimen sequenced in a study of blood T cell repertoires in COVID-19 (dated by TCRdb to about 2020). The method behind the library was the immunoSEQ multiplex PCR assay. TCRdb's version of the immuneACCESS table is confined to in-frame rearrangements and falls short of the full clone set. An unresolved V gene accounts for under half of the shortfall where checked; the remainder is of unknown origin. A total of about 140,000 clones appear in this sample, roughly three quarters of them only once. The ten largest clones add up to 1.5% to 2.5% of the sample. The sample consisted of peripheral blood. Receptors originate from a woman aged 55-69 years with acute or convalescent COVID-19.

The CDR3 DNA follows: TGTGCCAGCAGTTTGTGGACAGGGGCAGATACGCAGTATTTT. Translation: CASSLWTGADTQYF. The J gene is TRBJ2-3, the V gene TRBV28, with 9 bases aligning to TRBD1. V dropped 3 bases and J dropped 4; count of bases not matched to a gene: 2. CDR1 MDHEN and CDR2 SYDVKM come from the germline V gene. The CDR3 loop spans 14 amino acids.

This chain uses TRBV14 with TRBJ2-1; 8 bases align to TRBD1. Germline CDR1 and CDR2: SGHDN and FVKESK. The CDR3 extends over 15 amino acids. The V gene end was trimmed by 9 bases and the J gene end by 3 bases; junction bases not matched to a gene: 10. This CDR3 is CARLGTGPDYNEQFF. CDR3 DNA sequence: TGTGCCAGACTTGGGACAGGTCCGGACTACAATGAGCAGTTCTTC. Full variable domain (missing parts from reference TRBV14 and TRBJ2-1): EAGVTQFPSHSVIEKGQTVTLRCDPISGHDNLYWYRRVMGKEIKFLLHFVKESKQDESGMPNNRFLAERTGGTYSTLKVQPAELEDSGVYFCARLGTGPDYNEQFFGPGTRLTVL.

The chain joins TRBV27 to TRBJ2-1; the D gene is possibly TRBD1 (5 bases). This CDR3 has 14 residues. V was trimmed by 5 bases and J by 6 bases, leaving 14 bases between them. CDR1 is MNHEY and CDR2 is SMNVEV in the germline V gene (reference sequence). CDR3 protein: CASSVLGVRNEQFF. In DNA, the CDR3 is TGTGCCAGCAGTGTCCTAGGGGTCCGCAATGAGCAGTTCTTC.

The rearrangement uses TRBV2 and TRBJ1-4; 7 bases line up with TRBD1. V was clipped by 8 bases and J by 10 bases; unmatched bases: 7. CDR1 and CDR2 from the germline V gene are SNHLY and FYNNEI. This CDR3 contains 12 residues. CDR3 nucleotides: TGTGCCAGCCGGCAGGGGGTTGTAAAACTGTTTTTT. Amino acid sequence: CASRQGVVKLFF.

The gene calls are TRBV29-1 and TRBJ1-2; D call uncertain. V was trimmed by 3 bases and J by 6 bases, leaving 11 bases between them. From germline, CDR1 is SQVTM and CDR2 ANQGSEA. The length of the CDR3 is 12 residues. The CDR3 DNA reads as TGCAGCGTTGAGGGGAGGGTTGATGGCTACACCTTC. This codes for CSVEGRVDGYTF. Using reference TRBV29-1 and TRBJ1-2 for the parts outside the CDR3, the full variable domain is SAVISQKPSRDICQRGTSLTIQCQVDSQVTMMFWYRQQPGQSLTLIATANQGSEATYESGFVIDKFPISRPNLTFSTLTVSNMSPEDSSIYLCSVEGRVDGYTFGSGTRLTVV.

The chain is built from TRBV5-1 and TRBJ2-7; 16 nucleotides match TRBD2. Per the germline V gene, CDR1 is SGHRS and CDR2 is YFSETQ. The V gene end was trimmed by 4 bases and the J gene end by 2 bases; junction bases not matched to a gene: 3. The CDR3 is 16 residues long. In nucleotides, the CDR3 is TGCGCCAGCAGCCCTGGGACTAGCGGGAGGGCCTACGAGCAGTACTTC. This encodes CASSPGTSGRAYEQYF.

J is TRBJ2-3 and V is TRBV19, with 7 bases identical to TRBD2. The V and J ends lost 3 bases and 8 bases, in that order; junction bases with no gene match: 11. Germline lookup yields CDR1 LNHDA and CDR2 SQIVND (reference sequence). CDR3 length equals 15 residues. For the CDR3, the DNA is TGTGCCAGTAGTATCCCCTCGGGAGGTTCGGGTACGCAGTATTTT. This sequence encodes CASSIPSGGSGTQYF.

This chain links TRBV28 with TRBJ1-5, with D perhaps TRBD1 (5 bases). V gave up 3 bases and J gave up 3 bases, with 9 bases separating them. Per the germline V gene, CDR1 is MDHEN and CDR2 is SYDVKM. This CDR3 comprises 14 residues. CDR3 sequence reads: CASSLGGTNQPQHF. For the CDR3, the DNA is TGTGCCAGCAGTTTGGGGGGAACCAATCAGCCCCAGCATTTT.

Of note for this clone: Other nucleotide sequences in the sample specify the same CDR3. This rearrangement joins TRBV19 to TRBJ2-7, with D unclear. The CDR3 sequence is 11 residues long. Trimming stripped 5 bases from V and 4 bases from J, with 6 bases between. Germline CDR1 is LNHDA and CDR2 is SQIVND (reference sequence). The CDR3 region has the DNA TGTGCCAGTAGTTTCGGTTACGAGCAGTACTTC. Translated: CASSFGYEQYF.